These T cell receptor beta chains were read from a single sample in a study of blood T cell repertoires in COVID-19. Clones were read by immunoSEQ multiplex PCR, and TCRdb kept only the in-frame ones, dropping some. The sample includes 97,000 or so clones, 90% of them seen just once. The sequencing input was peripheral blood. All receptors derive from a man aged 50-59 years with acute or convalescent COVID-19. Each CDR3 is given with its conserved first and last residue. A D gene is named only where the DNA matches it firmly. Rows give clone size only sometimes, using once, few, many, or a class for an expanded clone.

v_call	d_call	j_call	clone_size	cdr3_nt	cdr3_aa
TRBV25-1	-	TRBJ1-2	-	TGTGCCAGCAGTGACCTTACTCGGACTTGGGGCTACACCTTC	CASSDLTRTWGYTF
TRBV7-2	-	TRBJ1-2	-	TGTGCCAGCAGCTCCTTCTATGGCTACACCTTC	CASSSFYGYTF
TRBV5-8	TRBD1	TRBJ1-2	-	TGTGCCAGCAGCTACGATCGACAGGGCCGCTATGGCTACACCTTC	CASSYDRQGRYGYTF
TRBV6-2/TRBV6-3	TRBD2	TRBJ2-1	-	TGTGCCAGCAGTTCCCGACTAGCTGGTGAGCAGTTCTTC	CASSSRLAGEQFF
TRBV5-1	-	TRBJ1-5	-	TGCGCCAGCAGCTTGGACGGGAATCAGCCCCAGCATTTT	CASSLDGNQPQHF
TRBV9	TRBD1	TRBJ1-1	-	TGTGCCAGCAGCCGTCCGGGACAGGGACCGAACACTGAAGCTTTCTTT	CASSRPGQGPNTEAFF
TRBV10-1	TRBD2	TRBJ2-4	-	TGCGCCAGCAGCCGCGCGGGGGGCATTCAGTACTTC	CASSRAGGIQYF
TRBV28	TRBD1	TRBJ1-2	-	TGTGCCAGCAGTTATTTAAGACAGGGGGGGTATGGCTACACCTTC	CASSYLRQGGYGYTF
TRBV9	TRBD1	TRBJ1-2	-	TGTGCCAGCAGCGTAAACCCGGACAGGGGGCGGCTGAACTATGGCTACACCTTC	CASSVNPDRGRLNYGYTF
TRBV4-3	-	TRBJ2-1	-	TGCGCCAGCAGCCAAGATTTACTTCTTGGGGAGCGGAGCTCCTACAATGAGCAGTTCTTC	CASSQDLLLGERSSYNEQFF
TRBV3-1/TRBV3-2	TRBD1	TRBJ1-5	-	TGTGCCAGCAGCCAGTCAGACAGGGGCGCGAGTCAGCCCCAGCATTTT	CASSQSDRGASQPQHF
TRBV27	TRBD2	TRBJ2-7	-	TGTGCCAGCAGTTTATCGAAGCCGGCTAGCGGGATGGAGTACTTC	CASSLSKPASGMEYF
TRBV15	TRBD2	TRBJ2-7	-	TGTGCCACCAGCAGAGATTGGGGAGGGGCCACCTACGAGCAGTACTTC	CATSRDWGGATYEQYF
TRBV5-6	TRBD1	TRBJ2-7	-	TGTGCCAGCAGCTCAACAGGGGGCTACGAGCAGTACTTC	CASSSTGGYEQYF
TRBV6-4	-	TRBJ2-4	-	TGTGCCAGCAGTGATACTAGGTGGAACATTCAGTACTTC	CASSDTRWNIQYF
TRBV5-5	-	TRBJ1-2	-	TGTGCCAGCAGCCTAGGGCCGGGAAGGACTAACTATGGCTACACCTTC	CASSLGPGRTNYGYTF
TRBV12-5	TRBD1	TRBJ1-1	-	TGTGCTAGTGGTGTACCAGGGGGAACTGAAGCTTTCTTT	CASGVPGGTEAFF
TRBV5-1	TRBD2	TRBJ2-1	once	TGCGCCAGCGCTGGGACTAGCGGGTACAATGAGCAGTTCTTC	CASAGTSGYNEQFF
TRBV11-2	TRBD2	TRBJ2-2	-	TGTGCCAGCAGCTTAGCCCCGGGACTAGCGTTCCCCGGGGAGCTGTTTTTT	CASSLAPGLAFPGELFF
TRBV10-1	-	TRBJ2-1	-	TGCGCCAGCAGTGAGCAGACGGGTATAGGCAATGAGCAGTTCTTC	CASSEQTGIGNEQFF
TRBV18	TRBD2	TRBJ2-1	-	TGTGCCAGCTCATCACTAGCGGGCGACAATGAGCAGTTCTTC	CASSSLAGDNEQFF
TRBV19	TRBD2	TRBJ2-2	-	TGTGCCAGTAGGGTAGCGGGAGGGCCAAGAGGGGAGCTGTTTTTT	CASRVAGGPRGELFF
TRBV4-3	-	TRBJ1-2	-	TGCGCCAGCAGCCAAGAACAGGTTGGAGACTATGGCTACACCTTC	CASSQEQVGDYGYTF
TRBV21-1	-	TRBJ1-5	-	TGTGCCAGCGCCCCAGGAAGGGGGCGCAATCAGCCCCAGCATTTT	CASAPGRGRNQPQHF
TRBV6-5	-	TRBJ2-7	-	TGTGCCAGCAGTTCACAGACAGGATACGAGCAGTACTTC	CASSSQTGYEQYF
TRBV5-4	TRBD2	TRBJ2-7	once	TGTGCCAGCAGCTCGGGACTAGCCGCATACGAGCAGTACTTC	CASSSGLAAYEQYF
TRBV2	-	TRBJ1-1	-	TGTGCCAGCAGTTTTTACGGTGGTGAAGCTTTCTTT	CASSFYGGEAFF
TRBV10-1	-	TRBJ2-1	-	TGCGCCAGCACCGGATCGGGGGTTAATGAGCAGTTCTTC	CASTGSGVNEQFF
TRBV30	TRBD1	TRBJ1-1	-	TGTGCCTGGGGTGGCAGGGGGGCTTTCTTT	CAWGGRGAFF
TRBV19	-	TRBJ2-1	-	TGTGCCAGTAGTATGCTCGGGTTCTGGAATGAGCAGTTCTTC	CASSMLGFWNEQFF
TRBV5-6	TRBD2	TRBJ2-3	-	TGTGCCAGCAGCCTAGCGGGAGGGAGCACAGATACGCAGTATTTT	CASSLAGGSTDTQYF
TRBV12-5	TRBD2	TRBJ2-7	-	TGTGCTAGTGGTTTGGTACGGAAACTAGCGGGGGCGAGTTCCTACGAGCAGTACTTC	CASGLVRKLAGASSYEQYF
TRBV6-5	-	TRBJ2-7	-	TGTGCCAGCAGGGTCGGTCCGTCCTACGAGCAGTACTTC	CASRVGPSYEQYF
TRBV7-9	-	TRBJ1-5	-	TGTGCCAGCAGCCCAAGTATCGGGTCACAGCCCCAGCATTTT	CASSPSIGSQPQHF
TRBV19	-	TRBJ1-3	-	TGTGCCAGTAGTATCCCCGGGGGAGCTGGAAACACCATATATTTT	CASSIPGGAGNTIYF
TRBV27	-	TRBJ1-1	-	TGTGCCAGCAGTTTATTTTATGGGTCAGGCCCTTATAGTGAAGCTTTCTTT	CASSLFYGSGPYSEAFF
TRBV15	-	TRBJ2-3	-	TGTGCCACCAGCAGGTCGGATACGCAGTATTTT	CATSRSDTQYF
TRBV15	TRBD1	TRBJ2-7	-	TGTGCCACCAGCAGAGGCGGGACAGGGAGCTCCTACGAGCAGTACTTC	CATSRGGTGSSYEQYF
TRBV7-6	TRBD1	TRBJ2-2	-	TGTGCCAGCAGCTTAGGCCAGGGGGCCACCGGGGAGCTGTTTTTT	CASSLGQGATGELFF
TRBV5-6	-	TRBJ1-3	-	TGTGCCAGCACCCGGAGGAGGGCTGCGGGGGGAAACACCATATATTTT	CASTRRRAAGGNTIYF
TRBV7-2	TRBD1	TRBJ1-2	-	TGTGCCAGCAGTGACAGGGGAACTTCCAACTATGGCTACACCTTC	CASSDRGTSNYGYTF
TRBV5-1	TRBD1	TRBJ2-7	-	TGCGCCAGCAGCTGGAAACCCACCGGGACAGTCACCTCTACTGAGCAGTACTTC	CASSWKPTGTVTSTEQYF
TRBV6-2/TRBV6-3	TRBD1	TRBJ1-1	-	TGTGCCAGCAGGTACCCACAGGGGGCTGAAGCTTTCTTT	CASRYPQGAEAFF
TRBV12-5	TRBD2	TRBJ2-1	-	TGTGCTAGTGGTTTGGCCACTAGCGGGAGATACAATGAGCAGTTCTTC	CASGLATSGRYNEQFF
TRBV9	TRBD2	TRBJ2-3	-	TGTGCCAGCAGCGTAGGACTAGCGGGAGTATCAGATACGCAGTATTTT	CASSVGLAGVSDTQYF
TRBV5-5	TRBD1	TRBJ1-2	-	TGTGCCAGCAGCCCCGGACCCGGGACAGGGGAATATGGCTACACCTTC	CASSPGPGTGEYGYTF
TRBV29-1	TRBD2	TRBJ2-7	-	TGCAGCGGAGGACTAGCGGGAGATAGATACGAGCAGTACTTC	CSGGLAGDRYEQYF
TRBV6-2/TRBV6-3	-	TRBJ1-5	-	TGTGCCAGCAGTTCCGGGGGGCCCCAGCATTTT	CASSSGGPQHF
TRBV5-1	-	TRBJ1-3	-	TGCGCCAGCAGCCCTGGCGGAACTGGAAACACCATATATTTT	CASSPGGTGNTIYF
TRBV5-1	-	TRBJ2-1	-	TGCGCCAGCAGCTTGGACGGGGACTACAATGAGCAGTTCTTC	CASSLDGDYNEQFF
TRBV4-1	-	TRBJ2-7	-	TGCGCCAGCAGCCAAGATCACGGGGGAGGCTTGTACGAGCAGTACTTC	CASSQDHGGGLYEQYF
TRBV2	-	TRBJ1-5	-	TGTGCCAGCGAACAGCGGTGGGGTAGTCAGCCCCAGCATTTT	CASEQRWGSQPQHF
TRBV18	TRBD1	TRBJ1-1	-	TGTGCCAGCTCCTCGGACAGGGGTTGGACTGAAGCTTTCTTT	CASSSDRGWTEAFF
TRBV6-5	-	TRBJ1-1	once	TGTGCCAGCAGTTACCGAGAAGCCGCTGAAGCTTTCTTT	CASSYREAAEAFF
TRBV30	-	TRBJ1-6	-	TGTGCCTGGAGTGTTGGCGGGGGTGCCTCACCCCTCCACTTT	CAWSVGGGASPLHF
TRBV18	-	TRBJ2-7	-	TGTGCCAGCTCACGGAACGGACGACAGGCAGGACCCTACGAGCAGTACTTC	CASSRNGRQAGPYEQYF
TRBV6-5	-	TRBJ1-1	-	TGTGCCAGCAGAGCAAAACTGGACACTGAAGCTTTCTTT	CASRAKLDTEAFF
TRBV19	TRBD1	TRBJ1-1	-	TGTGCCAGTAGTACTGGTACGGGACAGGGGAACACTGAAGCTTTCTTT	CASSTGTGQGNTEAFF
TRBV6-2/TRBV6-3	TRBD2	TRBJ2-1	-	TGTGCCAGCAGTTACCTGAGGATTTTGGGAGGGCCCTACAATGAGCAGTTCTTC	CASSYLRILGGPYNEQFF